A selection of T cell receptor beta chains follows, all from one sample in a study of blood T cell repertoires in COVID-19. Assay used: immunoSEQ multiplex PCR; TCRdb lists only in-frame clones, some missing. Of fewer than 350,000 clones listed, approximately 90% are singletons. Sequenced sample: PBMCs or T cells enriched from blood (not recorded which). These receptors were taken from a woman aged 35 to 49 with acute COVID-19. Both conserved end residues are part of each CDR3. Each record gives: clone size, V gene, J gene, CDR3 length, D gene, CDR3 protein, CDR3 DNA. The D gene is left open where the match is weak. For some rows the clone size is stated as once, few or many, or as a class when expanded; others skip it.

few	TRBV15	TRBJ1-2	16	TRBD1	CATSRRIRGDNYGYTF	TGTGCCACCAGCAGACGGATCAGGGGGGATAACTATGGCTACACCTTC
NA	TRBV5-1	TRBJ1-1	13	NA	CASSPQGIAEAFF	TGCGCCAGCAGTCCACAGGGAATAGCTGAAGCTTTCTTT
NA	TRBV24-1	TRBJ2-5	14	NA	CATSDPRGPETQYF	TGTGCCACCAGTGATCCCAGGGGTCCCGAGACCCAGTACTTC
NA	TRBV7-9	TRBJ1-1	15	TRBD1	CASSLRDRENTEAFF	TGTGCCAGCAGCTTACGGGACAGGGAGAACACTGAAGCTTTCTTT
NA	TRBV2	TRBJ1-6	14	NA	CASRTQGWNSPLHF	TGTGCCAGCAGGACACAGGGTTGGAATTCACCCCTCCACTTT
NA	TRBV25-1	TRBJ1-2	15	TRBD1	CASSETGTGVSGYTF	TGTGCCAGCAGTGAGACCGGGACAGGGGTTTCTGGCTACACCTTC
NA	TRBV5-1	TRBJ2-5	14	NA	CASSDLTGLETQYF	TGCGCCAGCAGCGACCTAACAGGGCTGGAGACCCAGTACTTC
NA	TRBV9	TRBJ2-5	15	TRBD2	CASSVGAGDWETQYF	TGTGCCAGCAGCGTAGGAGCGGGAGATTGGGAGACCCAGTACTTC
NA	TRBV10-2	TRBJ2-3	15	TRBD2	CASSGASGGSNTQYF	TGCGCCAGCAGTGGTGCAAGCGGGGGCTCAAATACGCAGTATTTT
NA	TRBV2	TRBJ2-5	16	TRBD2	CASSHWTSGPQETQYF	TGTGCCAGCAGCCACTGGACTAGCGGGCCCCAAGAGACCCAGTACTTC
NA	TRBV2	TRBJ1-5	15	NA	CASGSQGNSNQPQHF	TGTGCCAGTGGGTCACAGGGAAATAGCAATCAGCCCCAGCATTTT
few	TRBV19	TRBJ2-6	16	TRBD1	CASLRTGVSGANVLTF	TGTGCCAGTCTGAGGACAGGGGTCTCTGGGGCCAACGTCCTGACTTTC
NA	TRBV6-2/TRBV6-3	TRBJ1-1	14	NA	CASSRKTGNTEAFF	TGTGCCAGCAGTCGAAAAACAGGGAACACTGAAGCTTTCTTT
NA	TRBV27	TRBJ2-7	15	TRBD2	CASSSVGGVLREQYF	TGTGCCAGCAGTTCAGTTGGGGGGGTTTTACGGGAGCAGTACTTC
NA	TRBV5-1	TRBJ1-4	15	TRBD1	CASSLGGQANEKLFF	TGCGCCAGCAGCTTGGGGGGACAGGCGAATGAAAAACTGTTTTTT
NA	TRBV6-1	TRBJ1-1	14	TRBD1	CASSELQGRAEAFF	TGTGCCAGCAGTGAACTACAGGGGAGAGCTGAAGCTTTCTTT
once	TRBV24-1	TRBJ2-3	16	TRBD1	CATSDPGQGSTDTQYF	TGTGCCACCAGTGACCCGGGACAGGGTAGCACAGATACGCAGTATTTT
NA	TRBV28	TRBJ1-5	15	TRBD1	CASTGPGQGNQPQHF	TGTGCCAGCACCGGGCCGGGACAGGGCAATCAGCCCCAGCATTTT
NA	TRBV9	TRBJ1-2	13	NA	CASTLQGGYGYTF	TGTGCCAGCACCCTCCAGGGAGGCTATGGCTACACCTTC
NA	TRBV7-2	TRBJ1-1	13	NA	CASSLVIGTEAFF	TGTGCCAGCAGCTTAGTGATCGGCACTGAAGCTTTCTTT
NA	TRBV20-1	TRBJ2-5	13	TRBD2	CSASLAGRKTQYF	TGCAGTGCTAGTCTAGCGGGGAGAAAGACCCAGTACTTC
NA	TRBV19	TRBJ2-7	14	TRBD1	CASSTILGGHEQYF	TGTGCCAGTAGTACGATACTAGGGGGCCACGAGCAGTACTTC
NA	TRBV5-1	TRBJ2-1	13	NA	CASSAGLVDEQFF	TGCGCCAGCAGCGCAGGACTCGTCGATGAGCAGTTCTTC
NA	TRBV5-4	TRBJ2-3	16	TRBD2	CASSLYGGGSTDTQYF	TGTGCCAGCAGCTTGTATGGCGGGGGGAGCACAGATACGCAGTATTTT
NA	TRBV19	TRBJ1-5	15	NA	CASSISGGGGQPQHF	TGTGCCAGTAGTATCTCTGGGGGAGGAGGTCAGCCCCAGCATTTT
NA	TRBV6-2/TRBV6-3	TRBJ2-7	15	TRBD2	CASSSEREASYEQYF	TGTGCCAGCAGTTCAGAGCGGGAGGCCTCCTACGAGCAGTACTTC
NA	TRBV5-1	TRBJ2-1	15	NA	CASSLTAGKLNEQFF	TGCGCCAGCAGCTTGACTGCGGGAAAGCTCAATGAGCAGTTCTTC
NA	TRBV11-3	TRBJ2-3	15	NA	CASSLRELGTDTQYF	TGTGCCAGCAGCTTACGAGAGTTGGGCACAGATACGCAGTATTTT
NA	TRBV7-2	TRBJ2-7	16	TRBD2	CASSRTSGGLNYEQYF	TGTGCCAGCAGCAGGACTAGCGGGGGACTCAATTACGAGCAGTACTTC
NA	TRBV7-7	TRBJ2-2	14	NA	CASTPVASTGELFF	TGTGCCAGCACCCCTGTAGCAAGCACCGGGGAGCTGTTTTTT
NA	TRBV6-5	TRBJ1-1	11	NA	CASKGGGEAFF	TGTGCCAGCAAGGGGGGAGGGGAAGCTTTCTTT
NA	TRBV6-5	TRBJ2-7	15	NA	CASGSTVGGPYEQYF	TGTGCCAGCGGGTCCACAGTGGGAGGTCCCTACGAGCAGTACTTC
NA	TRBV21-1	TRBJ1-1	18	NA	CASSKASRDRGRIPEAFF	TGTGCCAGCAGCAAAGCGAGCCGGGACAGGGGGCGAATTCCTGAAGCTTTCTTT
NA	TRBV3-1/TRBV3-2	TRBJ1-2	14	TRBD1	CASSRQGANYGYTF	TGTGCCAGCAGCCGACAGGGAGCTAACTATGGCTACACCTTC
NA	TRBV12-3/TRBV12-4	TRBJ1-6	13	TRBD1	CASRTGGNSPLHF	TGTGCCAGCAGGACAGGGGGTAATTCACCCCTCCACTTT
NA	TRBV5-1	TRBJ1-1	15	TRBD1	CASSFRQGADTEAFF	TGCGCCAGCAGCTTCCGACAGGGGGCGGACACTGAAGCTTTCTTT
NA	TRBV6-5	TRBJ1-6	13	NA	CASSYNRNSPLHF	TGTGCCAGCAGTTATAACAGGAATTCACCCCTCCACTTT
NA	TRBV28	TRBJ1-2	15	NA	CASREPDSFLYGYTF	TGTGCCAGCAGGGAACCGGACAGTTTCCTTTATGGCTACACCTTC
NA	TRBV7-5	TRBJ2-7	15	NA	CARSLKLAGAYEQYF	TGTGCCAGAAGCTTAAAACTAGCGGGTGCCTACGAGCAGTACTTC
NA	TRBV2	TRBJ2-2	17	NA	CASSPRDTNLNTGELFF	TGTGCCAGCAGTCCCCGGGACACAAACTTGAACACCGGGGAGCTGTTTTTT
NA	TRBV10-3	TRBJ1-5	14	NA	CAISEDPGYQPQHF	TGTGCCATCAGTGAGGACCCGGGATATCAGCCCCAGCATTTT
NA	TRBV9	TRBJ2-3	13	NA	CASRLASTDTQYF	TGTGCCAGCCGGCTAGCTAGCACAGATACGCAGTATTTT
NA	TRBV7-6	TRBJ2-7	14	TRBD2	CASSPNLADYEQYF	TGTGCCAGCAGCCCTAACCTAGCGGATTACGAGCAGTACTTC
NA	TRBV4-3	TRBJ1-6	12	NA	CATLGGNSPLHF	TGCGCCACACTGGGGGGGAATTCACCCCTCCACTTT
NA	TRBV12-3/TRBV12-4	TRBJ2-1	12	NA	CASSQVRNEQFF	TGTGCCAGCAGTCAAGTGAGGAATGAGCAGTTCTTC
NA	TRBV19	TRBJ1-1	13	NA	CASSIRQEGGAFF	TGTGCCAGTAGTATCCGACAGGAAGGCGGAGCTTTCTTT
once	TRBV23-1	TRBJ1-2	15	TRBD1	CASSQTGGADYGYTF	TGCGCCAGCAGTCAGACAGGGGGCGCTGACTATGGCTACACCTTC
NA	TRBV7-2	TRBJ2-1	14	NA	CASSLGSKAHEQFF	TGTGCCAGCAGCTTAGGGTCTAAAGCGCATGAGCAGTTCTTC
NA	TRBV27	TRBJ2-4	13	TRBD2	CASRRGGGNIQYF	TGTGCCAGCAGACGCGGGGGAGGGAACATTCAGTACTTC
NA	TRBV7-7	TRBJ1-1	13	TRBD1	CASSSGTGTEAFF	TGTGCTAGCAGCTCGGGGACAGGGACTGAAGCTTTCTTT
NA	TRBV15	TRBJ1-1	15	NA	CATSRDVRDRAEAFF	TGTGCCACCAGCAGAGATGTGAGGGATCGGGCTGAAGCTTTCTTT
NA	TRBV28	TRBJ1-5	15	TRBD1	CASSLRDRFNQPQHF	TGTGCCAGCAGTTTAAGGGACAGATTCAATCAGCCCCAGCATTTT
NA	TRBV5-8	TRBJ2-3	13	NA	CASSLGPQDTQYF	TGTGCCAGCAGCTTGGGTCCCCAAGATACGCAGTATTTT